The 10 T cell receptor beta chains presented below share a single source sample, sequenced in a study of cytomegalovirus exposure and HLA in healthy donors. Primers: 60 Vbeta forward and 13 Jbeta reverse. TCRdb's table, derived via immunoSEQ multiplex PCR, lists solely in-frame clones and lacks some. Of about 180,000 clones detected, around 81% appear once; the ten largest clones hold 2% to 2.5%. The sample taken for sequencing was PBMCs. These receptors all stem from a woman aged 25 to 39 in good health and CMV-seronegative.

The chain uses TRBV11-2 and TRBJ2-1; TRBD2 matches at 9 bases. CDR1 and CDR2 (germline): SGHAT, FQNNGV. The CDR3 loop spans 16 amino acids. Trimming at V came to 2 bases and at J to 6 bases, leaving 8 bases not matched to a gene. The CDR3 coding sequence is TGTGCCAGCAGCTTAATTGGCGGGAGGGACCTCAATGAGCAGTTCTTC. Translation gives CASSLIGGRDLNEQFF.

The V gene is TRBV27, the J gene TRBJ2-3, with D maybe TRBD1 (6 bases). The V gene lost 4 bases and the J gene lost 0 bases, with 14 bases spanning the gap. Looked up from germline, CDR1 is MNHEY and CDR2 is SMNVEV (reference sequence). The CDR3 length is 16 residues. The CDR3 DNA is TGTGCCAGCAGTTGGGGGCGGACGATTAGCACAGATACGCAGTATTTT. Protein product: CASSWGRTISTDTQYF.

In this sample, this clone turned up a few times. The chain employs TRBV27 and TRBJ1-6; D gene ambiguous. With 4 bases removed from V and 3 bases from J, the gap between germline ends came to 7 bases. The CDR3 contains 14 residues. Germline-derived CDR1 and CDR2 are MNHEY and SMNVEV (reference sequence). CDR3 DNA sequence: TGTGCCAGCAGTTCCCCCCTCTATAATTCACCCCTCCACTTT. It specifies CASSSPLYNSPLHF.

The chain has TRBV5-6 and TRBJ1-6, with 7 bases that match TRBD1. The CDR3 contains 16 residues. V lost 0 bases and J lost 8; bases outside the gene matches: 8. CDR1 SGHDT and CDR2 YYEEEE come from the germline V gene. This chain's CDR3 is CASSLVFGTEDSPLHF. The CDR3 DNA reads as TGTGCCAGCAGCTTGGTATTTGGGACAGAAGATTCACCCCTCCACTTT.

CDR3 DNA: TGTGCCAGCAGTGAAGCGACAGGGATCGCCGGGGAGCTGTTTTTT. Translating gives CASSEATGIAGELFF. The chain couples TRBV2 to TRBJ2-2; 7 bases agree with TRBD1. CDR3 length: 15 residues. Unmatched junction bases numbered 4, after V lost 0 bases and J lost 6 bases. The germline V gene encodes CDR1 SNHLY and CDR2 FYNNEI.

This clone was recorded only once. The chain recombines TRBV7-9 with TRBJ2-1; 10 bases match TRBD2. The CDR3 consists of 15 residues. CDR1 and CDR2 from the germline V gene are SEHNR and FQNEAQ (reference sequence). With 6 bases clipped from V and 6 bases from J, the junction kept 8 bases outside the gene matches. CDR3 DNA: TGTGCCAGCAGGCCTCTAGCGGGAGAGACCAATGAGCAGTTCTTC. Translation gives CASRPLAGETNEQFF.

The chain combines TRBV28 with TRBJ1-2, with 7 bases fitting TRBD1. The CDR3 spans 14 residues. The J segment lost 3 bases and the V segment lost 5 bases, leaving 6 bases of the junction unmatched. CDR1 and CDR2 from the germline V gene are MDHEN and SYDVKM. In DNA form, the CDR3 reads TGTGCCAGCAGTCGACAGGGCCTATACTATGGCTACACCTTC. Translation: CASSRQGLYYGYTF.

The chain joins TRBV5-4 to TRBJ1-4, with D uncertain. With 1 base removed from V and 0 bases from J, the gap between germline ends came to 7 bases. The CDR3 is 15 residues long. CDR1 is SGHNT and CDR2 is YYREEE in the germline V gene (reference sequence). The CDR3 spells CASSLSSATNEKLFF. In DNA form, the CDR3 reads TGTGCCAGCAGCTTGAGCTCTGCAACTAATGAAAAACTGTTTTTT.

This sequence joins TRBV7-9 and TRBJ2-7; 7 bases fit TRBD2. Losses at the gene ends were 1 base for V and 5 bases for J; bases not matched to a gene: 2. The CDR3 spans 13 residues. CDR1 is SEHNR and CDR2 is FQNEAQ in the germline V gene (reference sequence). This chain's CDR3 is CASSLVGGNEQYF. CDR3 coding DNA: TGTGCCAGCAGCTTAGTGGGGGGGAACGAGCAGTACTTC.

A note on this clone: The identical CDR3 is also encoded by other nucleotide sequences in the sample. This chain links TRBV9 with TRBJ2-1; TRBD2 aligns across 9 bases. J lost 1 base, V lost 1 base, and 0 bases had no gene match. The germline V gene has CDR1 SGDLS and CDR2 YYNGEE. The CDR3 is 15 amino acids. DNA for the CDR3: TGTGCCAGCAGCGTAAGCGGGGGGTCCTACAATGAGCAGTTCTTC. It yields the protein CASSVSGGSYNEQFF.